This T cell receptor (beta chain) is drawn from a study of T cell responses to AZD1222 COVID-19 vaccine (dated by TCRdb to about 2021). Study-level background: AZD1222 recipients given second doses at about 4 weeks or at about 12 weeks were pooled, since spike-specific TCR depth and breadth were not found to differ between the two schedules. TCR sequencing was performed for about 240 trial participants, of whom 200 to 210 were given two doses of AZD1222 and some 26 were given two doses of MenACWY control vaccine. Trial participants were enrolled by age into subgroups of 18-55, 56-69 and 70-plus years, and roughly 150, 30 and 60 TCR-sequenced participants, respectively, were included in these subgroups.

Points on this clone: What this receptor recognizes is not known. Per-base qualities were not stored, and no clone one base away is much larger.

Interpreted using the paper, the time point label stands for: baseline before first vaccination. The vaccinee samples were drawn from two UK trials, COV001 and COV002, one of which was a single-blind randomized controlled phase 2/3 trial testing AZD1222 (ChAdOx1 nCoV-19) in healthy adults. Trial participant PBMC samples were collected at day 0 and day 28 after the second dose for TCRbeta chain sequencing. Broader findings and caveats from the paper: The whole spike protein was spanned by vaccine-associated CD4 TCRs, and dominant responses were seen in regions 160-218 and 743-854. Conclusions about previously exposed vaccinees are limited, since just a handful of AZD1222 recipients were seropositive for SARS-CoV-2 at baseline. Most participants were white British and females outnumbered males, and the authors suggested that clonal diversity may have been underestimated. Reportedly, close to half of the unique spike-specific TCRs recognized epitopes lying outside the regions that are mutated in the B.1.351 and B.1.1.7 variants. In the small 56-69-year group, the increase in depth fell short of significance, most likely because of low power. No day 14 peak-response samples were available, so repertoires were characterized only after the peak T cell response. After two AZD1222 doses, both the breadth and the depth of spike-specific TCRs were significantly higher than at day 0 and than in MenACWY recipients.

The CDR3 regions of human TCRbeta chains were subjected to immunosequencing. Concerning the study's data processing: TCRs in the repertoires were compared against a reference library of SARS-CoV-2-specific TCRs that had been generated with the MIRA antigen-specificity platform. Breadth was defined as the fraction of unique TCRs that were SARS-CoV-2-associated. Depth was defined as the fraction of total T cells that were SARS-CoV-2-associated. Using the MIRA data, each spike-specific TCR was assigned both to the spike region to which the TCR was reactive and to a CD4 or CD8 class. Log10-transformed breadth and depth values were compared by one-way ANOVA with Sidak's multiple comparisons tests. TCRdb took over this immuneACCESS table, retaining in-frame rearrangements with V and J assigned. Such tables are incomplete; in checked studies, under half of the missing clones stem from an unresolved V gene, and the remainder is unexplained. V and J calls and clone size come straight from that table; D and trimming were deduced from the DNA. This sample holds approximately 140,000 clones; 94% were observed only once. The top ten hold 0.95% to 1.5% of the sample.

Counted from cysteine to phenylalanine, this CDR3 has 16 amino acids. Left in the record is the CDR3 DNA by itself, 48 bases read in frame from the first base. V sheds 5 bases and J sheds 2 bases, leaving 19 bases between their ends. Taken from the germline V gene, the CDR1 and CDR2 loops are SGDLS and YYNGEE. The sample consisted of peripheral blood, taken on day 0 of AZD1222 vaccination. Recombination linked TRBV9 to TRBJ1-2; too little of a D gene remains to name it. This TCR was sampled from an adult in good health. The sequence in DNA is TGTGCCAGCAGTCTAAGCCCCCAGAAGCCCAACTATGGCTACACCTTC. Translated, it gives CASSLSPQKPNYGYTF.